This is a list of T cell receptor beta chains from one sample in a study of cytomegalovirus exposure and HLA in healthy donors. The protocol was immunoSEQ multiplex PCR, while the TCRdb copy is restricted to in-frame clones and leaves out a portion. This table has 95,000 to 100,000 clones, approximately 71% appearing once. Specimen: PBMCs. Every receptor here comes from a female donor in good health and CMV-seronegative. CDR3s include the opening cysteine and the closing phenylalanine or tryptophan. The D gene is left open where the match is weak. Some rows have no size entry. The others give once, few or many, or a class for an expanded clone.

len	v_gene	d_gene	j_gene	abundance	CDR3aa	CDR3nt
15	TRBV19	TRBD1	TRBJ1-4	.	CASSFGTGGGEKLFF	TGTGCCAGTAGTTTCGGGACAGGGGGAGGTGAAAAACTGTTTTTT
14	TRBV6-6	TRBD1	TRBJ2-1	.	CASSYSTGGNEQFF	TGTGCCAGCAGTTACTCGACAGGGGGCAATGAGCAGTTCTTC
13	TRBV9	.	TRBJ2-3	.	CASSAGGTDTQYF	TGTGCCAGCAGCGCAGGGGGGACAGATACGCAGTATTTT
14	TRBV2	TRBD1	TRBJ1-5	.	CASSWTGANQPQHF	TGTGCCAGCAGTTGGACAGGGGCGAATCAGCCCCAGCATTTT
16	TRBV28	TRBD1	TRBJ2-7	.	CASSRPGDRGSYEQYF	TGTGCCAGCAGTCGCCCTGGGGACAGGGGATCCTACGAGCAGTACTTC
13	TRBV6-5	TRBD2	TRBJ2-7	.	CASRLAGDNEQYF	TGTGCCAGCAGACTAGCGGGAGATAACGAGCAGTACTTC
14	TRBV19	TRBD1	TRBJ1-5	once	CASCDRVANQPQHF	TGTGCCAGTTGCGACAGGGTGGCTAATCAGCCCCAGCATTTT
16	TRBV7-3	TRBD2	TRBJ2-1	.	CASSLTPSGGRRQYFF	TGTGCCAGCAGCTTAACTCCTAGCGGGGGGAGGCGCCAGTATTTCTTC
18	TRBV4-3	.	TRBJ2-3	.	CASSQDLGSPTSTDTQYF	TGCGCCAGCAGCCAAGATCTTGGTAGCCCAACTAGCACAGATACGCAGTATTTT
17	TRBV27	TRBD2	TRBJ2-7	.	CASSLIATSGRSYEQYF	TGTGCCAGCAGTTTAATAGCAACTAGCGGGCGGTCCTACGAGCAGTACTTC
14	TRBV6-5	.	TRBJ1-3	.	CASIDFGQGNTIYF	TGTGCCAGCATCGATTTTGGTCAGGGAAACACCATATATTTT
13	TRBV5-4	.	TRBJ1-2	.	CASSLDSNYGYTF	TGTGCCAGCAGCTTGGACTCAAACTATGGCTACACCTTC
14	TRBV5-1	.	TRBJ1-4	few	CASSLKDGDEKLFF	TGCGCCAGCAGCTTGAAAGACGGGGATGAAAAACTGTTTTTT
14	TRBV10-3	.	TRBJ1-6	few	CAISVTVTNSPLHF	TGTGCCATCAGTGTGACAGTAACCAATTCACCCCTCCACTTT
12	TRBV7-9	.	TRBJ2-1	.	CASSPRGVEQFF	TGTGCCAGCAGCCCCCGAGGCGTTGAGCAGTTCTTC
13	TRBV7-3	.	TRBJ1-5	.	CASSLIEGQPQHF	TGTGCCAGCAGCTTAATCGAGGGTCAGCCCCAGCATTTT
16	TRBV7-6	.	TRBJ1-3	.	CASSPGSWISGNTIYF	TGTGCCAGCAGCCCGGGGAGTTGGATCTCTGGAAACACCATATATTTT
14	TRBV10-3	TRBD2	TRBJ2-5	.	CAISEVLAAGAQYF	TGTGCCATCAGTGAGGTCCTAGCGGCTGGGGCCCAGTACTTC
13	TRBV6-5	.	TRBJ1-5	.	CASTTRRNQPQHF	TGTGCCAGCACCACGCGCAGGAATCAGCCCCAGCATTTT
15	TRBV27	.	TRBJ2-1	few	CASSLSRETYNEQFF	TGTGCCAGCAGTTTATCACGGGAGACCTACAATGAGCAGTTCTTC
14	TRBV30	.	TRBJ2-3	.	CAWSVMSSPYTQYF	TGTGCCTGGAGTGTTATGTCTTCCCCTTATACGCAGTATTTT
15	TRBV19	.	TRBJ2-2	.	CASSRPGSNTGELFF	TGTGCCAGTAGTAGGCCGGGGTCGAACACCGGGGAGCTGTTTTTT
15	TRBV6-6	.	TRBJ2-5	.	CASSYLVEGKETQYF	TGTGCCAGCAGTTACCTGGTGGAGGGGAAAGAGACCCAGTACTTC
15	TRBV5-8	TRBD1	TRBJ1-2	.	CASSPDRVPNYGYTF	TGTGCCAGCAGCCCGGACAGGGTACCTAACTATGGCTACACCTTC
19	TRBV14	TRBD1	TRBJ2-3	.	CASSQDEGQAHTHTDTQYF	TGTGCCAGCAGCCAAGATGAGGGACAGGCTCACACACACACAGATACGCAGTATTTT
18	TRBV4-3	TRBD2	TRBJ2-5	.	CASSQGTSGRGARETQYF	TGCGCCAGCAGCCAGGGGACTAGCGGGAGAGGGGCGAGAGAGACCCAGTACTTC
16	TRBV7-9	TRBD1	TRBJ1-1	few	CASSLVRTFLGQPFFF	TGTGCCAGCAGCTTAGTGAGGACCTTTCTGGGACAGCCTTTTTTCTTT
15	TRBV28	.	TRBJ2-1	.	CASSSPGQRYNEQFF	TGTGCCAGCAGTTCGCCGGGACAACGGTATAATGAGCAGTTCTTC